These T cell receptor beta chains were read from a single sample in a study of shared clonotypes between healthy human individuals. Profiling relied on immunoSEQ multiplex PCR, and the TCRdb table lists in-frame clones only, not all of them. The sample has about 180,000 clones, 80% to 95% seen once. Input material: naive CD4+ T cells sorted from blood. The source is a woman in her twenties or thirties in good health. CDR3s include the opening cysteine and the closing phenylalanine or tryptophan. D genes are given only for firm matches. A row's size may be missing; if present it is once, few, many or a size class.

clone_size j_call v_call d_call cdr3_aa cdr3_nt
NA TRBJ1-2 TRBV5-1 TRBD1 CASSYGQGAGGYTF TGCGCCAGCAGCTATGGACAGGGGGCAGGTGGCTACACCTTC
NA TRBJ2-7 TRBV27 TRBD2 CASSSWREGAYEQYF TGTGCCAGCAGTTCCTGGCGGGAGGGGGCCTACGAGCAGTACTTC
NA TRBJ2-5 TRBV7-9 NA CASTQWEDGQETQYF TGTGCCAGCACCCAATGGGAGGACGGCCAAGAGACCCAGTACTTC
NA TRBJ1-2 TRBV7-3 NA CASSNIGGYGYTF TGTGCCAGCAGCAACATCGGGGGATATGGCTACACCTTC
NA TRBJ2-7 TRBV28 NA CASSIGGVYYEQYF TGTGCCAGCAGTATTGGAGGAGTTTACTACGAGCAGTACTTC
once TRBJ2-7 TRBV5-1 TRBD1 CASSVGQATYEQYF TGCGCCAGCAGCGTTGGACAGGCTACCTACGAGCAGTACTTC
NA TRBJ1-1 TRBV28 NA CASTRGGVNTEAFF TGTGCCAGCACCCGGGGAGGGGTGAACACTGAAGCTTTCTTT
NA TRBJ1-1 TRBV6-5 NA CASGQKRNTEAFF TGTGCCAGCGGCCAGAAACGGAACACTGAAGCTTTCTTT
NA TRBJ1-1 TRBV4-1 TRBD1 CASSPRGLGTEAFF TGCGCCAGCAGCCCCAGGGGGCTGGGCACTGAAGCTTTCTTT
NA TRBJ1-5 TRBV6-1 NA CASSELVDRDNQPQHF TGTGCCAGCAGTGAACTGGTGGACAGAGACAATCAGCCCCAGCATTTT
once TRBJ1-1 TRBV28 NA CASSDPRPPEAFF TGTGCCAGCAGCGATCCCCGGCCTCCTGAAGCTTTCTTT
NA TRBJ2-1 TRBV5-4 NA CASSLGGLYSYNEQFF TGTGCCAGCAGCTTGGGAGGACTATACTCCTACAATGAGCAGTTCTTC
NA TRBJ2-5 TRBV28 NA CASSFQYRQETQYF TGTGCCAGCAGTTTCCAATACCGACAGGAGACCCAGTACTTC
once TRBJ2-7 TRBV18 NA CASSPTGGSYEQYF TGTGCCAGCTCACCAACTGGGGGCTCCTACGAGCAGTACTTC
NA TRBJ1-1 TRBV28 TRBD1 CASSWTGSTEAFF TGTGCCAGCAGTTGGACAGGGTCCACTGAAGCTTTCTTT
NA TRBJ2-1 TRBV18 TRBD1 CASSMPGQVALGEQFF TGTGCCAGCTCGATGCCGGGACAGGTAGCACTCGGTGAGCAGTTCTTC
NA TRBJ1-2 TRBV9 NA CASSVAMASYYGYTF TGTGCCAGCAGCGTAGCGATGGCCTCCTACTATGGCTACACCTTC
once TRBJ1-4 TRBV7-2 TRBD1 CASSLVRRRQGAPNEKLFF TGTGCCAGCAGCTTAGTTCGGCGCAGACAGGGGGCGCCTAATGAAAAACTGTTTTTT
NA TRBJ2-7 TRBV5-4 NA CASSLAVQPYEQYF TGTGCCAGCAGCTTGGCGGTTCAGCCCTACGAGCAGTACTTC
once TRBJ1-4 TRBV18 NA CASSPRAFSSVANEKLFF TGTGCCAGCTCACCAAGGGCTTTCTCATCAGTCGCTAATGAAAAACTGTTTTTT
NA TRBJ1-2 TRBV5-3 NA CASTGNYGYTF TGTGCCAGCACGGGTAACTATGGCTACACCTTC
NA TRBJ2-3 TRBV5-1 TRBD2 CASSKEREVWVDTQYF TGCGCCAGCAGCAAAGAGCGGGAGGTTTGGGTAGATACGCAGTATTTT